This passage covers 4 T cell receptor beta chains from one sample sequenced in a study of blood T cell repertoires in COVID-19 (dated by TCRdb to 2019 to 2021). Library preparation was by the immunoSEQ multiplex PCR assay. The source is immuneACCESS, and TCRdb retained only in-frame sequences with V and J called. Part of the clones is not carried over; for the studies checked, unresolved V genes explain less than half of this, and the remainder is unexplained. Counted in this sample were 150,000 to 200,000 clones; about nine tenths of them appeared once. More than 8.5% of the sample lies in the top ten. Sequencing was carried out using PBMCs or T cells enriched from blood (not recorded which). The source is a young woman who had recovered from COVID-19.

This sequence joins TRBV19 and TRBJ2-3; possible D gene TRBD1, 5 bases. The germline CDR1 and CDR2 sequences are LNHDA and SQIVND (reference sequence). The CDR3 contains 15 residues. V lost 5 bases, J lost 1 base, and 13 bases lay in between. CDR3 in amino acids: CASSQTGRGTDTQYF. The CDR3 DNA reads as TGTGCCAGTAGTCAAACAGGTAGAGGCACAGATACGCAGTATTTT.

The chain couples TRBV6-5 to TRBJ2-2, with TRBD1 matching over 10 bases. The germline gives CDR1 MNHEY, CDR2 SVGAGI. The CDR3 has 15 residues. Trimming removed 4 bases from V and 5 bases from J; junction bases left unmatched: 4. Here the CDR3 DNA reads TGTGCCAGCAGTTTAACGGGACAGGGGACCGGGGAGCTGTTTTTT. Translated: CASSLTGQGTGELFF.

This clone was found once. The DNA for the CDR3 is TGCAGTGCTGGCTTCTACGAGCAGTACTTC. Translation: CSAGFYEQYF. V gene TRBV20-1 combines with J gene TRBJ2-7; D gene uncertain. The germline V gene has CDR1 DFQATT and CDR2 SNEGSKA (reference sequence). The CDR3 length is 10 residues. Between the trimmed V and J ends, which lost 5 bases and 3 bases, there was a span of 5 bases.

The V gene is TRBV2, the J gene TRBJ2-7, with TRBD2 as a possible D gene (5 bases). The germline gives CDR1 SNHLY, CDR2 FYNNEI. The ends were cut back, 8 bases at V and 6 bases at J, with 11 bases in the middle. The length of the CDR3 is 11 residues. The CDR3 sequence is CASEGLGEQYF. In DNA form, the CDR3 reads TGTGCCAGCGAGGGTCTAGGCGAGCAGTACTTC.